The TCR beta chain described here comes from a study of CD8 T cells in ankylosing spondylitis (dated by TCRdb to about 2017). As for the study more broadly: To find TCR variants linked to disease, the study profiled T cell receptor beta repertoires in ankylosing spondylitis patients and healthy donors. The whole study cohort included 90 to 120 healthy donors and 25 or so ankylosing spondylitis patients. Peripheral blood was sampled, and synovial fluid was additionally collected from ankylosing spondylitis patients.

This clonotype was seen more than once but under ten times. Its antigen remains undetermined. Nothing much larger sits one base from this clone, and base qualities are not available. The germline V end is reduced by 3 bases and the J end by 6 bases; junction bases left unmatched: 14. CDR1 and CDR2, looked up from the germline V gene (reference sequence), are DFQATT and SNEGSKA. The CDR3 runs 16 amino acids, cysteine and phenylalanine included. Here the CDR3 DNA is all that survives: 48 bases in frame from base 1. The paper as a whole reports these results and caveats: Significant enrichment of the disease-linked clones was reported in matched synovial fluid samples from ankylosing spondylitis patients. A TCR beta motif of several highly homologous amino acid variants appeared characteristic of blood from ankylosing spondylitis patients. The disease-linked clones had a CD8+ phenotype and were found at relatively low frequencies in peripheral blood. Some motif variants were previously reported in synovial fluid and blood of reactive arthritis patients, suggesting common disease-initiation mechanisms.

For sequencing, an Illumina HiSeq 2500 was employed. TCR beta libraries were prepared by quantitative 5'-RACE with molecular barcodes. The authors processed their data as follows. A new computational method based on a probabilistic model of VDJ rearrangement was used to identify disease-linked TCR variants. The public sequencing data were trimmed at Q25 with fastp and processed into clonotypes with MiXCR by TCRdb, which kept only in-frame beta chains. Rows with a matching CDR3 protein are joined into one entry that keeps the most common DNA and genes. The V and J calls here are based on TCRdb, not the publication. A total of approximately 200,000 distinct CDR3 sequences appear in this sample, about 13% of them only once. The biggest ten clones account for 15% to 20% of the sample.

The sequence was collected from a male donor with ankylosing spondylitis or in good health (not recorded which). The sequencing sample was made of blood, either unsorted or a sorted T cell fraction (not recorded which). The chain is made from TRBV20-1 and TRBJ1-5, and 7 junctional nucleotides match TRBD1. At the DNA level, the sequence is TGCAGTGCTAGTTTCAGAGACAGGGATTGGTGTCAGCCCCAGCATTTT. It encodes CSASFRDRDWCQPQHF.